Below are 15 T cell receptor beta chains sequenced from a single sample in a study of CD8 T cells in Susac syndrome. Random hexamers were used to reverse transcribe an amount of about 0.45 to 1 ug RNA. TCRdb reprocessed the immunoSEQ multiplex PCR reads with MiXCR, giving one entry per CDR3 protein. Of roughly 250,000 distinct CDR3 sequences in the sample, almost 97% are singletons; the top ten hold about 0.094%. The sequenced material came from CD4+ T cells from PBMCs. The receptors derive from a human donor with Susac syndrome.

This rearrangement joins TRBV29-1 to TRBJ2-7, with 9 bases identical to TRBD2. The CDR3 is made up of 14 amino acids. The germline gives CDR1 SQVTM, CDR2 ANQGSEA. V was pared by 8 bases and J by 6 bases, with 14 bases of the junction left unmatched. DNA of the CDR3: TGCAGCCCCCGCCGTGATAGCGGGAGTTCCGAGCAGTACTTC. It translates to CSPRRDSGSSEQYF.

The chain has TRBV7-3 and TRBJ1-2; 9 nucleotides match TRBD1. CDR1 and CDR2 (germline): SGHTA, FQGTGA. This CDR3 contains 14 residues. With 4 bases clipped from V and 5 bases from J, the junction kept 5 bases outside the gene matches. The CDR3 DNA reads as TGTGCCAGCAGCTCAGGACAGGGGATTTATGGCTACACCTTC. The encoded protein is CASSSGQGIYGYTF. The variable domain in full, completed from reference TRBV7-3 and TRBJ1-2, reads GAGVSQTPSNKVTEKGKYVELRCDPISGHTALYWYRQSLGQGPEFLIYFQGTGAADDSGLPNDRFFAVRPEGSVSTLKIQRTERGDSAVYLCASSSGQGIYGYTFGSGTRLTVV.

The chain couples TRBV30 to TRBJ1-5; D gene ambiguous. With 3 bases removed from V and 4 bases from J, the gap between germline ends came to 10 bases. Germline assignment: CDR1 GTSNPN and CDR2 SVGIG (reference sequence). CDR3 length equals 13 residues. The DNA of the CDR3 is TGTGCCTGGAGAGGGTCAAATAATCAGCCCCAGCATTTT. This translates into CAWRGSNNQPQHF.

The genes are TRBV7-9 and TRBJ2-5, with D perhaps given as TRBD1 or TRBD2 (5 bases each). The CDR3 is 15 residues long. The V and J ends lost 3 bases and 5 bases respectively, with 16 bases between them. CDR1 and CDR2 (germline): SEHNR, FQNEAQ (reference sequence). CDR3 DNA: TGTGCCAGCAGCTTCACCGGGGCACTGACGGAGACCCAGTACTTC. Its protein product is CASSFTGALTETQYF.

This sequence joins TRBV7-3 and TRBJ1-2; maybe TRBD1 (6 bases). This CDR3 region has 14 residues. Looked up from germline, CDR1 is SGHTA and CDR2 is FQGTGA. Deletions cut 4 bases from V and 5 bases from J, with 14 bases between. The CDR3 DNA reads TGTGCCAGCAGCTCGGTCCCGGGACATTATGGCTACACCTTC. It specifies CASSSVPGHYGYTF.

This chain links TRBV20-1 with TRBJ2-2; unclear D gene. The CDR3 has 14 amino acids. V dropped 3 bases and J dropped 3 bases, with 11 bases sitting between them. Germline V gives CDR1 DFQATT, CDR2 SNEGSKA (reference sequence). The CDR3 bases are TGCAGTGCTAGGAGACAATTAGACACCGGGGAGCTGTTTTTT. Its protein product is CSARRQLDTGELFF.

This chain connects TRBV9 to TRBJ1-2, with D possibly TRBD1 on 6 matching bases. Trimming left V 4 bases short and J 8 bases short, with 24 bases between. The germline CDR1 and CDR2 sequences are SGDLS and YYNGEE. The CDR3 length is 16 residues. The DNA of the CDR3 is TGTGCCAGCAGCCCCAGTCCCCCCGGGACAAGACAAGGCTACACCTTC. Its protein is CASSPSPPGTRQGYTF.

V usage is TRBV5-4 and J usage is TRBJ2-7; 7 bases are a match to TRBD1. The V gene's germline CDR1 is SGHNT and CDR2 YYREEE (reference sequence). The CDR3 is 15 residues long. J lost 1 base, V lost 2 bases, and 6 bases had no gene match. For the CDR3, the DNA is TGTGCCAGCAGCTTATCCGGGACAGCTTCCTACGAGCAGTACTTC. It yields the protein CASSLSGTASYEQYF.

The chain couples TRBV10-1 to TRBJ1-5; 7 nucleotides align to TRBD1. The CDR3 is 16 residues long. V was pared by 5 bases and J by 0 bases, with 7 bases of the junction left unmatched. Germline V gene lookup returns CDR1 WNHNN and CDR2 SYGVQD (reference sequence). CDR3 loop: CASSRDRDNSNQPQHF. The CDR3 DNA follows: TGCGCCAGCAGTCGAGACAGGGACAATAGCAATCAGCCCCAGCATTTT.

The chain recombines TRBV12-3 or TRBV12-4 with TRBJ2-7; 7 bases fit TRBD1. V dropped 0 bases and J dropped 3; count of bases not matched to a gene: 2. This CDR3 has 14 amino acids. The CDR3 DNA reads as TGTGCCAGCAGTTTAGCGGACAGGTTCTACGAGCAGTACTTC. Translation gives CASSLADRFYEQYF.

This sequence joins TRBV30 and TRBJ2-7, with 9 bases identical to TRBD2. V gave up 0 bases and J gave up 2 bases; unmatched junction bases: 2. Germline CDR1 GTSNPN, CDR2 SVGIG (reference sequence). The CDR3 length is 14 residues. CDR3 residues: CAWSVLAGAYEQYF. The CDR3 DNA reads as TGTGCCTGGAGTGTACTAGCGGGCGCCTACGAGCAGTACTTC. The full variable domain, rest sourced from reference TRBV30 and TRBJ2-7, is SQTIHQWPATLVQPVGSPLSLECTVEGTSNPNLYWYRQAAGRGLQLLFYSVGIGQISSEVPQNLSASRPQDRQFILSSKKLLLSDSGFYLCAWSVLAGAYEQYFGPGTRLTVT.

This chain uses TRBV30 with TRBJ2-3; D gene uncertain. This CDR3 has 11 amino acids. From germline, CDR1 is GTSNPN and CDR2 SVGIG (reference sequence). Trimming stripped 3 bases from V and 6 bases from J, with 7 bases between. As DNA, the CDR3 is TGTGCCTGGAGGTTCTCGGATACGCAGTATTTT. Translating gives CAWRFSDTQYF.

The CDR3 bases are TGCGCCAGCAGCCAAGACTTGGGTTTGCCTCAGCCCCAGCATTTT. Its translation is CASSQDLGLPQPQHF. V and J are TRBV4-1 and TRBJ1-5; D call uncertain. V lost 0 bases, J lost 6 bases, and 12 bases lay in between. Looked up from germline, CDR1 is MGHRA and CDR2 is YSYEKL. This CDR3 is built from 15 residues.

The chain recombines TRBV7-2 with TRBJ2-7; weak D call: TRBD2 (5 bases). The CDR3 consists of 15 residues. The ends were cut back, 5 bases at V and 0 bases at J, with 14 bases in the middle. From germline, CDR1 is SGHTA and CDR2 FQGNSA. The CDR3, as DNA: TGTGCCAGCAGCCCGAACGGTGGACTCTCCTACGAGCAGTACTTC. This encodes CASSPNGGLSYEQYF. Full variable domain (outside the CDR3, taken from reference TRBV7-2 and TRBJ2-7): GAGVSQSPSNKVTEKGKDVELRCDPISGHTALYWYRQSLGQGLEFLIYFQGNSAPDKSGLPSDRFSAERTGGSVSTLTIQRTQQEDSAVYLCASSPNGGLSYEQYFGPGTRLTVT.

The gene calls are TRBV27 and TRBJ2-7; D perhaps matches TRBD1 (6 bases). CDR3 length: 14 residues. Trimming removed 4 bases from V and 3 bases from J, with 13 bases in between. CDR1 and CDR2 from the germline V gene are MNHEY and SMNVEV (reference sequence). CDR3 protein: CASSSHRVDYEQYF. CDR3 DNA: TGTGCCAGCAGTTCCCACAGGGTCGACTACGAGCAGTACTTC.